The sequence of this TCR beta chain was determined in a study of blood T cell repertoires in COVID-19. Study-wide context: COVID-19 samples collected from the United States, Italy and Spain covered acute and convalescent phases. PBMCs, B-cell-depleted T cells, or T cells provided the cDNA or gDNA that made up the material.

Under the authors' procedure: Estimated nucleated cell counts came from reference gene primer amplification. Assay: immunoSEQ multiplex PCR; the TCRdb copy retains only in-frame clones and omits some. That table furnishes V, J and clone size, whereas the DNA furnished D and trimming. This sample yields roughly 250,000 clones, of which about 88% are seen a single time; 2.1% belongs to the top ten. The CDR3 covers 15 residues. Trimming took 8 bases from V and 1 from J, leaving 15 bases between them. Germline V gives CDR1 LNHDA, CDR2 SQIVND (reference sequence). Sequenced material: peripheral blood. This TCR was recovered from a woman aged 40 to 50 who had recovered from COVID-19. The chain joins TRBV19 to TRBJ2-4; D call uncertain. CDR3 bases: TGTGCCAGTGCTGAGGCCTCGGCCGCCAAAAACATTCAGTACTTC. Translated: CASAEASAAKNIQYF.